This passage covers 22 T cell receptor beta chains from one sample sequenced in a study of blood T cells in healthy people across ages. Sample-barcoded 5' priming and a J-beta primer mix drove a second PCR of about 6 to 11 cycles. One entry per CDR3 protein results from TCRdb running MiXCR on the 5' RACE reads. The table shows over 1.5 million distinct CDR3 sequences, with approximately 50% occurring only once. The material sequenced was blood. The source is a woman aged 40 to 50 in good health.

A few counts support this clonotype. The chain has TRBV27 and TRBJ2-7; 8 bases align to TRBD2. After removal of 2 bases from V and 5 bases from J, the junction contained 8 bases not matched to a gene. The CDR3 is 15 amino acids. CDR1 and CDR2 from the germline V gene are MNHEY and SMNVEV (reference sequence). CDR3 nucleotides: TGTGCCAGCAGTTTAGGGCGCGGGGGGCCCCACGAGCAGTACTTC. Encoded protein: CASSLGRGGPHEQYF.

The genes are TRBV27 and TRBJ1-1, with a weak D call TRBD1 (5 bases). V lost 7 bases to trimming and J lost 7 bases, with 22 bases between them. This CDR3 has 15 residues. From germline, CDR1 is MNHEY and CDR2 SMNVEV (reference sequence). The CDR3 loop is CASTPTRGTEFEAFF. In nucleotides, the CDR3 is TGTGCCAGCACTCCAACAAGGGGAACAGAATTTGAAGCTTTCTTT.

The gene calls are TRBV27 and TRBJ1-4; TRBD1 matches 10 bases. The CDR3 covers 18 residues. CDR1 and CDR2 (germline): MNHEY, SMNVEV (reference sequence). V gave up 4 bases and J gave up 7 bases; unmatched junction bases: 15. The CDR3 here is CASSSIFTGTGEGEKLFF. In DNA form, the CDR3 reads TGTGCCAGCAGTTCTATTTTTACCGGGACAGGGGAGGGTGAAAAACTGTTTTTT.

This clonotype was seen a few times. This chain links TRBV27 with TRBJ2-5, with D perhaps given as TRBD1 or TRBD2 (5 bases each). Looked up from germline, CDR1 is MNHEY and CDR2 is SMNVEV (reference sequence). CDR3 length: 14 residues. V dropped 3 bases and J dropped 0 bases, with 8 bases sitting between them. CDR3 nucleotides: TGTGCCAGCAGTTTCGGGACGGACCAAGAGACCCAGTACTTC. This translates into CASSFGTDQETQYF.

The chain couples TRBV15 to TRBJ1-5; D call uncertain. V was trimmed by 6 bases and J by 4 bases, leaving 4 bases between them. CDR3 length: 11 residues. The germline V gene has CDR1 LNHNV and CDR2 YYDKDF (reference sequence). CDR3 region: CATSSNQPQHF. The CDR3 DNA sequence: TGTGCCACCAGTTCTAATCAGCCCCAGCATTTT.

J is TRBJ2-3 and V is TRBV4-3; TRBD1 might be the D (5 bases). The CDR3 has 15 amino acids. Germline CDR1 reads LGHNA; CDR2 reads YSLEER. Trimming removed 1 base from V and 3 bases from J, with 11 bases in between. CDR3 loop: CASSQAAGNTDTQYF. CDR3 in DNA: TGCGCCAGCAGCCAAGCGGCAGGGAATACAGATACGCAGTATTTT.

The chain joins TRBV7-2 to TRBJ2-1; perhaps TRBD2 as D (6 bases). Germline loops: CDR1 SGHTA, CDR2 FQGNSA. The CDR3 consists of 15 residues. V lost 5 bases and J 3 bases, leaving 14 bases between the germline ends. Written as DNA, the CDR3 is TGTGCCAGCAGCATAACCGGGACTTACTACAATGAGCAGTTCTTC. Translation: CASSITGTYYNEQFF.

With regard to this clonotype: Mismatch with germline at one junction end may stem from a read error. V and J are TRBV5-1 and TRBJ2-7; D is perhaps TRBD2 (6 bases). Germline-derived CDR1 and CDR2 are SGHRS and YFSETQ. This CDR3 spans 14 amino acids. The CDR3 DNA reads as TGTGCCAGCAGCTTAGCGGATGGAGCCTACGAGCAGTACTTC. Translated, it gives CASSLADGAYEQYF.

The gene calls are TRBV10-3 and TRBJ2-7, with D possibly being TRBD1 (5 bases). Germline V gene sequence: CDR1 ENHRY, CDR2 SYGVKD. The CDR3 runs to 13 residues. The ends were cut back, 3 bases at V and 6 bases at J, with 12 bases in the middle. The CDR3 region is CAISDNQGGEQYF. In DNA form, the CDR3 reads TGTGCCATCAGTGATAACCAGGGCGGCGAGCAGTACTTC.

This chain joins TRBV3-1 and TRBJ2-1; D might be TRBD2 (5 bases). The germline V gene has CDR1 LGHDT and CDR2 YNNKEL (reference sequence). The CDR3 loop spans 16 amino acids. V was pared by 4 bases and J by 0 bases, with 13 bases between. CDR3 coding DNA: TGTGCCAGCAGCCCCCGGGGAGTAAGCTCCTACAATGAGCAGTTCTTC. As protein: CASSPRGVSSYNEQFF.

This clonotype turned up a few times. CDR3 sequence: CASSLSGEEGEQYF. For the CDR3, the DNA is TGTGCCAGCAGTTTATCAGGGGAAGAGGGCGAGCAGTACTTC. The V gene is TRBV28, the J gene TRBJ2-7; the D gene is possibly TRBD1 (6 bases). The CDR3 is 14 residues long. CDR1 MDHEN and CDR2 SYDVKM come from the germline V gene. V dropped 1 base and J dropped 6 bases, with 13 bases sitting between them. Based on the CDR3 plus reference TRBV28 and TRBJ2-7, the full variable domain is DVKVTQSSRYLVKRTGEKVFLECVQDMDHENMFWYRQDPGLGLRLIYFSYDVKMKEKGDIPEGYSVSREKKERFSLILESASTNQTSMYLCASSLSGEEGEQYFGPGTRLTVT.

This clonotype was seen just once. V gene TRBV15 combines with J gene TRBJ2-3; maybe TRBD2 (7 bases). The V end lost 5 bases, the J end lost 3 bases, and 18 bases lay between the germline ends. Germline loops: CDR1 LNHNV, CDR2 YYDKDF (reference sequence). The CDR3 length is 16 residues. DNA for the CDR3: TGTGCCACCAGCGGCCCTGTAGGGGGGGGGACAGATACGCAGTATTTT. This codes for CATSGPVGGGTDTQYF.

The rearrangement joins TRBV5-1 to TRBJ2-7; D is possibly TRBD1 (5 bases). Trimming left V 4 bases short and J 1 base short, with 12 bases between. Germline CDR1 and CDR2: SGHRS and YFSETQ. This CDR3 region has 14 residues. This CDR3 reads CASSENRLSYEQYF. The DNA for the CDR3 is TGCGCCAGCAGCGAGAACAGGTTGTCCTACGAGCAGTACTTC.

The chain has TRBV6-1 and TRBJ1-4, with D tentatively TRBD1 (5 bases). V was shortened by 6 bases and J by 12 bases, with 11 bases between the two germline ends. Per germline, CDR1 MNHNS and CDR2 SASEGT. This CDR3 comprises 11 residues. The CDR3 DNA reads TGTGCCAGCAGCAACAGGCCCCAACTGTTTTTT. Protein sequence: CASSNRPQLFF.

The rearrangement joins TRBV29-1 to TRBJ1-6; D gene uncertain. The length of the CDR3 is 13 residues. Germline V gene data show CDR1 as SQVTM and CDR2 as ANQGSEA. Trimming left V 5 bases short and J 3 bases short, with 8 bases between. CDR3 region: CSVSLDYNSPLHF. CDR3 coding DNA: TGCAGCGTTTCGCTTGACTATAATTCACCCCTCCACTTT.

Only one count was recorded for this clonotype. The chain combines TRBV5-1 with TRBJ1-6, with TRBD1 as a possible D gene (6 bases). The germline V gene encodes CDR1 SGHRS and CDR2 YFSETQ. V shed 2 bases and J shed 8 bases, with 14 bases lying between them. This CDR3 has 15 amino acids. The CDR3 DNA reads TGCGCCAGCAGCTTAACGGGGGCAAGAGATTCACCCCTCCACTTT. Amino acids: CASSLTGARDSPLHF.

In its sample, this clonotype was seen once. The chain joins TRBV9 to TRBJ2-3, with 8 bases aligning to TRBD1. V gave up 7 bases and J gave up 6 bases; unmatched junction bases: 4. This CDR3 is 12 amino acids long. Germline CDR1 SGDLS, CDR2 YYNGEE. The CDR3 sequence: CASGRQGDTQYF. The CDR3 coding sequence is TGTGCCAGCGGAAGACAGGGGGATACGCAGTATTTT.

The rearrangement links TRBV7-9 to TRBJ1-2, with 8 positions matching TRBD1. The CDR3 covers 14 residues. Germline trimming cut 6 bases from V and 8 bases from J; bases unmatched to any gene: 11. Germline CDR1 reads SEHNR; CDR2 reads FQNEAQ (reference sequence). CDR3 sequence (DNA): TGTGCCAGCAGTTTTCCAGGGGGCGCGGGCGGCTACACCTTC. The encoded protein is CASSFPGGAGGYTF. Based on the CDR3 plus reference TRBV7-9 and TRBJ1-2, the full variable domain is DTGVSQNPRHKITKRGQNVTFRCDPISEHNRLYWYRQTLGQGPEFLTYFQNEAQLEKSRLLSDRFSAERPKGSFSTLEIQRTEQGDSAMYLCASSFPGGAGGYTFGSGTRLTVV.

This clonotype was recorded only once. The chain joins TRBV15 to TRBJ2-3; the D call may be TRBD1 or TRBD2 (6 bases each). This CDR3 contains 16 residues. Trimming removed 4 bases at V and 3 bases at J, with 17 bases between. The V gene's germline CDR1 is LNHNV and CDR2 YYDKDF (reference sequence). In DNA, the CDR3 is TGTGCCACCAGCACCCAAGGAGGGGGTAAGACAGATACGCAGTATTTT. Its translation: CATSTQGGGKTDTQYF.

This clonotype was recorded a few times. This chain links TRBV7-2 with TRBJ2-7; 12 bases are shared with TRBD2. Germline loops: CDR1 SGHTA, CDR2 FQGNSA. The CDR3 is 16 amino acids. J lost 3 bases, V lost 4 bases, and 7 bases had no gene match. The CDR3 sequence is CASSSRTSGDRYEQYF. For the CDR3, the DNA is TGTGCCAGCAGCTCCCGGACTAGCGGGGACCGCTACGAGCAGTACTTC.

The chain links TRBV10-3 to TRBJ2-5; 7 bases agree with TRBD1. V lost 3 bases, J lost 5 bases, and 6 bases stayed unmatched. The CDR3 covers 14 residues. Germline lookup yields CDR1 ENHRY and CDR2 SYGVKD. CDR3 nucleotide sequence: TGTGCCATCAGTGAAAGGCAGGGGGACGAGACCCAGTACTTC. This translates into CAISERQGDETQYF.

A few counts support this clonotype. The chain carries TRBV20-1 and TRBJ2-7; D possibly corresponds to TRBD2 (5 bases). Germline loops: CDR1 DFQATT, CDR2 SNEGSKA (reference sequence). This CDR3 comprises 14 residues. V lost 6 bases and J lost 3, with 18 bases in between. CDR3 DNA sequence: TGCAGTGCCCTCCCGGGGTCCGTGAACTACGAGCAGTACTTC. As protein: CSALPGSVNYEQYF.